This T cell receptor beta chain was sequenced during a study of blood T cell repertoires in COVID-19. Looking at the study overall: Recovered participants had two consecutive negative NP/OP PCR tests, healthcare professional clearance, or symptom resolution. PBMCs, B-cell-depleted T cells, or T cells were the source of the cDNA or gDNA that made up the material.

Original processing methods: Scientists estimated how many nucleated cells there were by amplifying reference gene primers. Assay: immunoSEQ multiplex PCR; the TCRdb copy retains only in-frame clones and omits some. The D gene and trimming were derived from the DNA, and the V and J assignments and clone size from that table. The sample lists 200,000 to 250,000 clones, about nine tenths seen once, with 3.1% in the top ten. Assignment of participants to cohorts was predicated upon participant-reported clinical history. Sequenced material: PBMCs or T cells enriched from blood (not recorded which). The clonotype originates from a woman between 50 and 59 years old in a cohort exposed to, infected with or recovered from COVID-19 (not recorded which).

The CDR3 region is CATSRASGGEETQYF. The CDR3 region has the DNA TGTGCCACCAGCAGAGCTAGCGGGGGGGAAGAGACCCAGTACTTC. The V gene is TRBV15, the J gene TRBJ2-5, with 12 bases fitting TRBD2. The V segment lost 1 base and the J segment 3 bases; nucleotides outside the gene matches: 0. This CDR3 comprises 15 residues. Germline V CDR1 and CDR2: LNHNV, YYDKDF (reference sequence).